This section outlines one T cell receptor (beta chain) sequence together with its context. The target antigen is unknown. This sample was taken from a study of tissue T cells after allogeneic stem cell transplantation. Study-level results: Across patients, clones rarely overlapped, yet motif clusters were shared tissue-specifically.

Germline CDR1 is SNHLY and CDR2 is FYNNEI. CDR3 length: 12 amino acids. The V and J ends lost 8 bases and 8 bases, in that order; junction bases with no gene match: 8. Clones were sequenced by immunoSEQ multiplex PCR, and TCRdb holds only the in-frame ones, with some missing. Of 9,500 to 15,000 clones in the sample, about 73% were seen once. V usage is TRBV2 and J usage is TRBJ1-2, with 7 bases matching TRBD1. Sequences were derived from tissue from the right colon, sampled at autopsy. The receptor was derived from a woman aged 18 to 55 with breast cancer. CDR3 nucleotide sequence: TGTGCCAGCCGACAGGGCAAGGAGGGCTACACCTTC. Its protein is CASRQGKEGYTF. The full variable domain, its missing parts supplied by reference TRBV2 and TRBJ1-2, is EPEVTQTPSHQVTQMGQEVILRCVPISNHLYFYWYRQILGQKVEFLVSFYNNEISEKSEIFDDQFSVERPDGSNFTLKIRSTKLEDSAMYFCASRQGKEGYTFGSGTRLTVV.